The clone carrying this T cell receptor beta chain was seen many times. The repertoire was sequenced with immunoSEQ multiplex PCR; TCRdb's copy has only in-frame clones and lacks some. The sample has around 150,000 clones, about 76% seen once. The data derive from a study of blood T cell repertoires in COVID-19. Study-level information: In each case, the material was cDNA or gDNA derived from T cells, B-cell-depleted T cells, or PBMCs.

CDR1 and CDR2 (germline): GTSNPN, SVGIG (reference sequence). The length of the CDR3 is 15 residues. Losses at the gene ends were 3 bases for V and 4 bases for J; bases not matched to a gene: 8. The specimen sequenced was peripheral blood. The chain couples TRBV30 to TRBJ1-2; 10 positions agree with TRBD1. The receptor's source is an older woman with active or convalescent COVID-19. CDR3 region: CAWSAKTGGIYGYTF. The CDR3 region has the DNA TGTGCCTGGAGCGCCAAGACAGGGGGCATCTATGGCTACACCTTC.